The 15 T cell receptor beta chains given below trace back to one sample, sequenced in a study of T-cell memory formation after mild COVID-19. TCRdb used MiXCR to reprocess the 5' RACE reads, holding one entry per CDR3 protein. The sample lists about 470,000 distinct CDR3 sequences; about 23% were seen once. The source material was PBMCs or a T cell subset sorted from them (not recorded which). These receptors all come from an adult woman who had mild COVID-19 (a few samples of this study predate the infection). Cell type and time point are not known.

This clonotype was found a few times. The chain combines TRBV14 with TRBJ1-3; D is undetermined. This CDR3 region has 14 residues. Trimming stripped 6 bases from V and 4 bases from J, with 13 bases between. Germline loops: CDR1 SGHDN, CDR2 FVKESK. DNA of the CDR3: TGTGCCAGCAGTCTAGATGGTTCCGGAAACACCATATATTTT. As protein: CASSLDGSGNTIYF.

This clonotype has only a few counts. V and J are TRBV27 and TRBJ2-7; D call uncertain. This CDR3 is built from 12 residues. Germline CDR1 reads MNHEY; CDR2 reads SMNVEV (reference sequence). The V end lost 4 bases, the J end lost 7 bases, and 11 bases lay between the germline ends. CDR3 bases: TGTGCCAGCAGTTCAAGGGTTAAGGAGCAGTACTTC. Its protein is CASSSRVKEQYF.

The rearrangement links TRBV11-1 to TRBJ2-7, with D unclear. Trimming shortened V by 4 bases and J by 6 bases, and 16 bases separated the two germline ends. Germline CDR1 is SGHAT and CDR2 is FQDESV (reference sequence). The CDR3 is made up of 14 amino acids. CDR3 bases: TGTGCCAGCAGCTCACGGCCCGGAGACGGCGAGCAGTACTTC. Its protein is CASSSRPGDGEQYF. The whole variable domain, filled in from reference TRBV11-1 and TRBJ2-7, reads EAEVAQSPRYKITEKSQAVAFWCDPISGHATLYWYRQILGQGPELLVQFQDESVVDDSQLPKDRFSAERLKGVDSTLKIQPAELGDSAMYLCASSSRPGDGEQYFGPGTRLTVT.

This clonotype has just a few counts. The chain joins TRBV12-3 or TRBV12-4 to TRBJ2-5, with TRBD2 matching 11 bases. The CDR3 covers 16 residues. V lost 6 bases and J lost 0; bases outside the gene matches: 6. As DNA, the CDR3 is TGTGCCAGCAGCTTTGGGACTAGCGGAAACCAAGAGACCCAGTACTTC. Translated: CASSFGTSGNQETQYF.

The chain employs TRBV10-3 and TRBJ2-5; D remains unclear. This CDR3 contains 15 residues. Looked up from germline, CDR1 is ENHRY and CDR2 is SYGVKD. Trimming removed 2 bases at V and 4 bases at J, with 14 bases between. This chain's CDR3 is CAISELAFKAETQYF. The CDR3 DNA follows: TGTGCCATCAGTGAGCTGGCCTTTAAGGCAGAGACCCAGTACTTC.

The V call is TRBV4-1, the J call TRBJ1-5; tentatively, D is TRBD1 (6 bases). Deletions cut 4 bases from V and 0 bases from J, with 13 bases between. Germline-derived CDR1 and CDR2 are MGHRA and YSYEKL. This CDR3 spans 16 amino acids. DNA for the CDR3: TGCGCCAGCAGCCCCAGGACAGCCTTTAGCAATCAGCCCCAGCATTTT. This codes for CASSPRTAFSNQPQHF.

This chain connects TRBV20-1 to TRBJ1-2, with 8 bases matching TRBD1. CDR1 is DFQATT, CDR2 SNEGSKA, per germline (reference sequence). V dropped 6 bases and J dropped 6; count of bases not matched to a gene: 15. This CDR3 has 15 amino acids. The CDR3 reads CSAIRGPFGRDGYTF. The CDR3 region has the DNA TGCAGTGCAATCAGGGGGCCGTTCGGAAGAGATGGCTACACCTTC.

This clonotype has only a few counts. The chain couples TRBV4-2 to TRBJ2-5; 7 nucleotides match TRBD2. The ends lost 1 base at V and 5 bases at J; junction bases unmatched: 13. There are 17 residues in the CDR3. CDR1 is LGHNA and CDR2 is YNFKEQ in the germline V gene. CDR3 residues: CASSQGGGWRGRETQYF. DNA of the CDR3: TGTGCCAGCAGCCAAGGGGGAGGGTGGAGGGGCCGGGAGACCCAGTACTTC.

The V call is TRBV4-1, the J call TRBJ2-1; D could derive from TRBD1 or TRBD2 (5 bases each). This CDR3 contains 15 residues. Germline CDR1 and CDR2: MGHRA and YSYEKL. V was clipped by 1 base and J by 0 bases, with 7 bases between them. This chain's CDR3 is CASSQAGTSYNEQFF. The CDR3 region has the DNA TGCGCCAGCAGCCAAGCCGGGACCTCCTACAATGAGCAGTTCTTC.

In its sample, this clonotype was seen a few times. This sequence joins TRBV7-9 and TRBJ1-1; D is unresolved. Trimming cost V 4 bases and J 1 base, with 10 bases left between them. The CDR3 runs to 14 residues. Germline CDR1 SEHNR, CDR2 FQNEAQ (reference sequence). As DNA, the CDR3 is TGTGCCAGCAGCTCGTCGACCCCGAACACTGAAGCTTTCTTT. It is translated as CASSSSTPNTEAFF.

This clonotype appeared a few times. The genes are TRBV13 and TRBJ2-3, with 7 bases identical to TRBD2. The CDR3 loop spans 14 amino acids. J was trimmed by 6 bases and V by 3 bases; bases with no gene match: 6. From germline, CDR1 is PRHDT and CDR2 FYEKMQ (reference sequence). This chain's CDR3 is CASSFPSSGDTQYF. DNA of the CDR3: TGTGCCAGCAGCTTCCCCAGTAGCGGGGATACGCAGTATTTT. The whole variable domain, filled in from reference TRBV13 and TRBJ2-3, reads AAGVIQSPRHLIKEKRETATLKCYPIPRHDTVYWYQQGPGQDPQFLISFYEKMQSDKGSIPDRFSAQQFSDYHSELNMSSLELGDSALYFCASSFPSSGDTQYFGPGTRLTVL.

This clonotype has just a few counts. The CDR3 DNA is TGTGCCAGCAGAAAAGGGATTAGCTCGGAGGGGCAGTTCTTC. Protein sequence: CASRKGISSEGQFF. The chain is built from TRBV7-2 and TRBJ2-1, with D maybe TRBD2 (6 bases). Germline-derived CDR1 and CDR2 are SGHTA and FQGNSA. The CDR3 totals 14 residues. Trimming left V 6 bases short and J 12 bases short, with 21 bases between.

On this clonotype itself: At one boundary the junction diverges from the germline segment, which might be a read error. The chain has TRBV24-1 and TRBJ2-1, with D possibly matching TRBD1 (5 bases). CDR1 is KGHDR and CDR2 is SFDVKD in the germline V gene. This CDR3 has 11 amino acids. Here the CDR3 DNA reads TGTGCCACCAGTCCCTCAGGACACCGTTACTTC. This gives the protein CATSPSGHRYF.

V usage is TRBV4-1 and J usage is TRBJ2-7; D remains ambiguous. Germline CDR1 and CDR2: MGHRA and YSYEKL. V was cut by 1 base and J by 3 bases, with 10 bases left in between. CDR3 length: 14 residues. CDR3 residues: CASSQATSSYEQYF. The CDR3 bases are TGCGCCAGCAGCCAAGCCACATCAAGCTACGAGCAGTACTTC.

The V call is TRBV2, the J call TRBJ2-6; 7 bases are shared with TRBD1. Looked up from germline, CDR1 is SNHLY and CDR2 is FYNNEI. CDR3 size: 16 residues. V was pared by 8 bases and J by 3 bases, with 10 bases of the junction left unmatched. The CDR3 protein is CASSTGWGIGANVLTF. The CDR3 DNA sequence: TGTGCCAGCTCGACAGGGTGGGGGATTGGGGCCAACGTCCTGACTTTC.